This TCR beta chain was captured by sequencing in a study of blood T cell repertoires in COVID-19. Study-wide background: Samples representing acute and convalescent COVID-19 were sourced from the United States, Italy and Spain. PBMCs, B-cell-depleted T cells, or T cells provided the cDNA or gDNA that made up the material.

Authors' processing steps: Reference gene primer amplification gave estimated nucleated cell counts. Sequenced by immunoSEQ multiplex PCR; TCRdb stores in-frame clones only, minus some. V, J and clone size are those of that table, while D and trimming were read from the DNA. The data hold about 29,000 clones, with roughly nine tenths observed a single time. The CDR3 is 17 residues long. Germline loops: CDR1 LNHDA, CDR2 SQIVND (reference sequence). J was trimmed by 0 bases and V by 5 bases; bases with no gene match: 8. The chain is built from TRBV19 and TRBJ2-1; 9 positions match TRBD1. The sample comprised peripheral blood. The clonotype originates from a human donor with active COVID-19. The donor label of this sample is uncertain. Written as DNA, the CDR3 is TGTGCCAGTAGTCCGGGACAGGGAGATAGCTCCTACAATGAGCAGTTCTTC. It encodes CASSPGQGDSSYNEQFF.